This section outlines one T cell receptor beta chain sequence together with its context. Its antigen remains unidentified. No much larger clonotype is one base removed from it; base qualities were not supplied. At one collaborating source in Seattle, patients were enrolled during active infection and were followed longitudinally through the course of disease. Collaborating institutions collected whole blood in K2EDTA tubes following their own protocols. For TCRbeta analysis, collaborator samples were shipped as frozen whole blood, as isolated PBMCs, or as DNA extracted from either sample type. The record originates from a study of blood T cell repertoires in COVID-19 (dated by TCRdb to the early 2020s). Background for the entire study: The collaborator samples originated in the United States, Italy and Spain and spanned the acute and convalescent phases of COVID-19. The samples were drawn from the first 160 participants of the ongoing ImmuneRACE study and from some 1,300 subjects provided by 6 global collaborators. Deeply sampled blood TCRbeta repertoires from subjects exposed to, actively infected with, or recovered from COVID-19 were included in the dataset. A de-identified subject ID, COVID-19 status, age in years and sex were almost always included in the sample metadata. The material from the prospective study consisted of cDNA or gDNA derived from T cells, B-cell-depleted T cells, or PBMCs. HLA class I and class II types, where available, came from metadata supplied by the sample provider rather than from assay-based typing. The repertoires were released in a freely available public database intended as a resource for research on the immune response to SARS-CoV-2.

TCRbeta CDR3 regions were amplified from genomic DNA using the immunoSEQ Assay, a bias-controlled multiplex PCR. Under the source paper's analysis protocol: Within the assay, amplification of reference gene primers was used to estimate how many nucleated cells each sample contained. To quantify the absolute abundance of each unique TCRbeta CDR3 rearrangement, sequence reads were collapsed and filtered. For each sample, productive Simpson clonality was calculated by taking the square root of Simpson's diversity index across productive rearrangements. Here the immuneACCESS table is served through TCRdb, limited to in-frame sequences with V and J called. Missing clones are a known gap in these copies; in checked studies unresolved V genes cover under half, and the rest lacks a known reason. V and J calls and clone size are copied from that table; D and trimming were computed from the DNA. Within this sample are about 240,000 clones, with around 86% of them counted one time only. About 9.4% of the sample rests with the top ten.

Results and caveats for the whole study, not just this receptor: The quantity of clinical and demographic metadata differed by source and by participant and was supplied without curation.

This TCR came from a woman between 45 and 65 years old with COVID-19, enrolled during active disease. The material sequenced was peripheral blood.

The CDR3: CASNNGGIPGELFF. The nucleotide sequence is TGTGCCAGCAACAACGGGGGAATTCCGGGGGAGCTGTTTTTT. The sequence links TRBV6-4 to TRBJ2-2; TRBD2 could be the D gene, as 6 bases match. CDR1 and CDR2, per the germline V gene, are MRHNA and SNTAGT. V is cut by 7 bases and J by 8 bases, and the space between the germline ends is 17 bases. Inclusive of the bounding cysteine and phenylalanine, the CDR3 is 14 residues long. Just the 42-base CDR3 DNA is kept, in frame starting at base 1.